This paragraph covers one T cell receptor (beta chain) sequence. Different DNA sequences within this sample yield the same CDR3. These data originate in a study of shared clonotypes between healthy human individuals. Profiling relied on immunoSEQ multiplex PCR, and the TCRdb table lists in-frame clones only, not all of them. The table has some 600,000 clones, 90% to 97% seen once. Naive CD8 cells lacked CD45RO, underwent positive selection for CCR7 and left out terminally differentiated effector memory CD45RA+ cells. V lost 1 base, J lost 4 bases, and 3 bases stayed unmatched. Germline V gene data show CDR1 as SGHAT and CDR2 as FQNNGV. The CDR3 sequence is 14 residues long.

The V call is TRBV11-2, the J call TRBJ2-7; 8 bases line up with TRBD2. This TCR was recovered from a woman younger than 45 in good health. The material sequenced was naive CD8+ T cells sorted from blood. CDR3 bases: TGTGCCAGCAGCTTAGCGGCTAGCGGGTACGAGCAGTACTTC. Amino acids: CASSLAASGYEQYF.